The 10 T cell receptor beta chains listed next were all sequenced from one sample in a study of T-cell memory formation after mild COVID-19. TCRdb itself ran the 5' RACE reads through MiXCR, one entry per CDR3 protein. The sample records approximately 400,000 distinct CDR3 sequences, around 17% being singletons. The sample consisted of PBMCs or a T cell subset sorted from them (not recorded which). The receptors shown here come from a man between 18 and 35 years old who had mild COVID-19 (a few samples of this study predate the infection). Cell type and time point are not known.

The rearrangement joins TRBV7-9 to TRBJ2-2, with 9 bases lining up with TRBD1. The CDR3 contains 19 residues. The J segment lost 1 base and the V segment lost 5 bases, leaving 14 bases of the junction unmatched. The V gene's germline CDR1 is SEHNR and CDR2 FQNEAQ (reference sequence). The CDR3 loop reads CASSRRGPGTGLNTGELFF. CDR3 nucleotides: TGTGCCAGCAGCCGCAGGGGCCCCGGGACAGGGTTGAACACCGGGGAGCTGTTTTTT.

V usage is TRBV7-2 and J usage is TRBJ1-5, with 8 bases aligning to TRBD1. The CDR3 loop spans 14 amino acids. V lost 5 bases and J lost 4; bases outside the gene matches: 4. Germline V gene data show CDR1 as SGHTA and CDR2 as FQGNSA. CDR3 bases: TGTGCCAGCAGCGGACGACAGGGGAATCAGCCCCAGCATTTT. Translated, it gives CASSGRQGNQPQHF.

This chain uses TRBV4-2 with TRBJ1-1, with 7 positions matching TRBD1. The CDR3 contains 15 residues. The V gene's germline CDR1 is LGHNA and CDR2 YNFKEQ. V lost 4 bases and J lost 1; bases outside the gene matches: 6. DNA for the CDR3: TGTGCCAGCAGCCTACGACAGGGCGAGAACACTGAAGCTTTCTTT. Its translation: CASSLRQGENTEAFF.

This clonotype was picked up a small number of times. CDR3 sequence reads: CASGNLGSSGANVLTF. In DNA, the CDR3 is TGTGCCAGCGGTAATCTGGGATCCTCTGGGGCCAACGTCCTGACTTTC. The rearrangement joins TRBV7-9 to TRBJ2-6; D ambiguous. The ends were cut back, 8 bases at V and 0 bases at J, with 14 bases in the middle. The CDR3 is 16 residues long. Germline V gives CDR1 SEHNR, CDR2 FQNEAQ (reference sequence).

In this sample, this clonotype turned up a few times. This chain links TRBV4-1 with TRBJ2-3, with TRBD2 identical over 15 bases. Trimming removed 5 bases from V and 6 bases from J; junction bases left unmatched: 6. This CDR3 comprises 16 residues. The V gene's germline CDR1 is MGHRA and CDR2 YSYEKL. The CDR3, as DNA: TGCGCCAGCAGCAGAAGCGGACTAGCGGGGGGGGATACGCAGTATTTT. Translated, it gives CASSRSGLAGGDTQYF.

V and J are TRBV5-1 and TRBJ2-2; D gene ambiguous. The CDR3 spans 17 residues. V lost 2 bases to trimming and J lost 2 bases, with 16 bases between them. Germline CDR1 SGHRS, CDR2 YFSETQ. CDR3 bases: TGCGCCAGCAGCTTTCGCACCGGGTATACAAACACCGGGGAGCTGTTTTTT. This encodes CASSFRTGYTNTGELFF. Drawing the rest from reference TRBV5-1 and TRBJ2-2, the complete variable domain is KAGVTQTPRYLIKTRGQQVTLSCSPISGHRSVSWYQQTPGQGLQFLFEYFSETQRNKGNFPGRFSGRQFSNSRSEMNVSTLELGDSALYLCASSFRTGYTNTGELFFGEGSRLTVL.

The genes are TRBV29-1 and TRBJ2-1; 12 nucleotides agree with TRBD2. Germline V CDR1 and CDR2: SQVTM, ANQGSEA. Unmatched junction bases numbered 8, after V lost 4 bases and J lost 7 bases. CDR3 size: 15 residues. The CDR3 sequence: CSVGELAGGLNEQFF. The CDR3, as DNA: TGCAGCGTTGGCGAACTAGCGGGGGGTTTGAATGAGCAGTTCTTC.

V is TRBV7-9 and J is TRBJ1-5; 7 nucleotides line up with TRBD1. This CDR3 has 15 amino acids. Losses at the gene ends were 4 bases for V and 6 bases for J; bases not matched to a gene: 9. Per the germline V gene, CDR1 is SEHNR and CDR2 is FQNEAQ (reference sequence). This CDR3 reads CASSSGRQGSQPQHF. CDR3 DNA: TGTGCCAGCAGCTCCGGGAGACAGGGAAGTCAGCCCCAGCATTTT. Based on the CDR3 plus reference TRBV7-9 and TRBJ1-5, the full variable domain is DTGVSQNPRHKITKRGQNVTFRCDPISEHNRLYWYRQTLGQGPEFLTYFQNEAQLEKSRLLSDRFSAERPKGSFSTLEIQRTEQGDSAMYLCASSSGRQGSQPQHFGDGTRLSIL.

V is TRBV12-3 or TRBV12-4 and J is TRBJ1-4, with 7 bases identical to TRBD1. V trimming: 7 bases; J trimming: 7 bases; junction bases outside the gene matches: 9. The CDR3 covers 14 residues. The CDR3 nucleotides are TGTGCCAGCAAGATAGGGCAGGGGGGTGAAAAACTGTTTTTT. Translation: CASKIGQGGEKLFF.

This clonotype was picked up a small number of times. This chain uses TRBV5-4 with TRBJ2-1, with TRBD2 matching 8 bases. This CDR3 has 15 amino acids. Losses at the gene ends were 0 bases for V and 8 bases for J; bases not matched to a gene: 7. The germline CDR1 and CDR2 sequences are SGHNT and YYREEE (reference sequence). CDR3 DNA: TGTGCCAGCAGCTTGGATCAGCGGGGGCTAGATGAGCAGTTCTTC. This encodes CASSLDQRGLDEQFF.